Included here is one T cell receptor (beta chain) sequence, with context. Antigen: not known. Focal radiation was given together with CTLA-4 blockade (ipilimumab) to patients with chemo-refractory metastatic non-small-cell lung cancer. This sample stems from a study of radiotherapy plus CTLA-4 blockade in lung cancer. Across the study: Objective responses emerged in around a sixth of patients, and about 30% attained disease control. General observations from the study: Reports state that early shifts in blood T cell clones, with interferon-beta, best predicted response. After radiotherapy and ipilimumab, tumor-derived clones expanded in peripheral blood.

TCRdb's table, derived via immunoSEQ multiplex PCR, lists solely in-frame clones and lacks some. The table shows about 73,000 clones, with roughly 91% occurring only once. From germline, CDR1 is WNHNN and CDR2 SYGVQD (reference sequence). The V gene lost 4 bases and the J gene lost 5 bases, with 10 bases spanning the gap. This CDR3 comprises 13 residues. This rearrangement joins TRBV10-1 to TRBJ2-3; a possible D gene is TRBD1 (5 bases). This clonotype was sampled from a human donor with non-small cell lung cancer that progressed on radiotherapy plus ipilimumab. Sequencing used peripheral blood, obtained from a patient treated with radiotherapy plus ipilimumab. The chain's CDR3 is CASSVPGLDTQYF. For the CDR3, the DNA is TGCGCCAGCAGTGTGCCAGGGCTAGATACGCAGTATTTT.